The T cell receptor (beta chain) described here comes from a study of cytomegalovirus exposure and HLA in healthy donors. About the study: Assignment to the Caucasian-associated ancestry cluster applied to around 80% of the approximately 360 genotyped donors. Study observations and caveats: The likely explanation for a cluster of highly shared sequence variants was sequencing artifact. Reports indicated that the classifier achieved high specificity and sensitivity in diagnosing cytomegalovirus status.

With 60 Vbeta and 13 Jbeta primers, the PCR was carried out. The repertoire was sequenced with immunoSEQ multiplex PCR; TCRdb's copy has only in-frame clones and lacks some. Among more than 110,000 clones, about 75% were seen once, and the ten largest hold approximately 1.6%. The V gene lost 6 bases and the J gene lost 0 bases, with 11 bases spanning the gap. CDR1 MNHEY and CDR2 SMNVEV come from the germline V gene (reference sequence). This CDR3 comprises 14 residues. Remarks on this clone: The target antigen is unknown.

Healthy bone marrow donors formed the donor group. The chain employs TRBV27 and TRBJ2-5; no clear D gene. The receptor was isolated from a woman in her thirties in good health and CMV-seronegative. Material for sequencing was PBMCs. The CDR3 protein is CASSLVGYQETQYF. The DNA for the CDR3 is TGTGCCAGCAGCCTAGTCGGGTACCAAGAGACCCAGTACTTC.